Listed below are T cell receptor beta chains from one sample, sequenced in a study of blood T cell repertoires in COVID-19. This table comes from immunoSEQ multiplex PCR, and its TCRdb copy is limited to in-frame clones, with some not included. The repertoire holds roughly 240,000 clones, with around 88% as singletons. Sample: PBMCs or T cells enriched from blood (not recorded which). The receptors were sampled from a woman between 35 and 50 years old with acute COVID-19. Each CDR3 is given with its conserved first and last residue. A D gene is named only where the DNA matches it firmly. Clone size is not always given. Where it is, it says once, few, many or a class for expanded clones.

>TRBJ1-5|NA|TRBV1|NA
CTSSRGTGRDGPQHF
>TRBJ1-6|few|TRBV9|NA
CASSVVDSHSPLHF
>TRBJ2-7|few|TRBV7-2|TRBD2
CASSRDRSLAGEQYF
>TRBJ1-2|NA|TRBV9|NA
CASSVGSGTGPNYGYTF
>TRBJ2-2|NA|TRBV4-3|NA
CASSQDVNTGELFF
>TRBJ2-3|NA|TRBV7-9|TRBD2
CASSSRTSGWGTDTQYF
>TRBJ1-1|NA|TRBV6-5|TRBD1
CASRTGTGGAGAFF
>TRBJ1-5|NA|TRBV27|TRBD1
CASSPRTGVSNQPQHF
>TRBJ2-3|NA|TRBV10-2|TRBD2
CASGMGGGVTDTQYF
>TRBJ1-2|NA|TRBV6-5|NA
CASRVGANYGYTF
>TRBJ2-7|NA|TRBV18|TRBD1
CASSPLDRGAYEQYF
>TRBJ1-3|many|TRBV7-9|NA
CATGPPGSAGNTIYF
>TRBJ1-5|NA|TRBV19|TRBD1
CASSIDRGLIQPQHF
>TRBJ2-5|NA|TRBV5-1|TRBD1
CASSLGPGQGQETQYF
>TRBJ2-5|NA|TRBV5-4|TRBD2
CASSPLAGGPETQYF
>TRBJ1-2|NA|TRBV11-2|TRBD1
CASSRQGQDGYTF
>TRBJ1-6|NA|TRBV6-5|NA
CASSSSGGSSPLHF
>TRBJ1-1|NA|TRBV7-2|NA
CASRPGRINTEAFF
>TRBJ2-5|NA|TRBV19|NA
CASSYSERETQYF
>TRBJ1-4|few|TRBV18|TRBD1
CASSPPKTQGVDEKLFF
>TRBJ2-7|NA|TRBV18|TRBD1
CASSLFGPGQPYEQYF
>TRBJ2-7|NA|TRBV4-1|NA
CASSQVSGVYEQYF
>TRBJ2-7|few|TRBV6-2/TRBV6-3|TRBD2
CASSYQAGTTYEQYF
>TRBJ2-1|NA|TRBV24-1|TRBD2
CATSAIGRDEQFF
>TRBJ1-2|NA|TRBV2|TRBD1
CASSFRDRGYGYTF
>TRBJ1-5|NA|TRBV18|NA
CASSPGSGNQPQHF
>TRBJ1-2|NA|TRBV9|NA
CASSAGYGYTF
>TRBJ2-2|NA|TRBV11-2|NA
CASSLGDRGELFF
>TRBJ2-3|once|TRBV27|NA
CASSAERSPQYTDTQYF
>TRBJ1-4|few|TRBV15|TRBD1
CATSRGQQNEKLFF
>TRBJ2-7|NA|TRBV18|TRBD1
CASSPGQGTYEQYF
>TRBJ1-2|NA|TRBV27|TRBD1
CASSGGQTLNYGYTF
>TRBJ2-4|NA|TRBV27|NA
CASSPLTGPPTAKNIQYF